This entry lists 23 T cell receptor beta chains sequenced from one sample in a study of T-cell reconstitution after alpha-beta-depleted transplantation in children. Unique molecular identifiers featured in how the TCRbeta library was prepared. TCRdb independently ran MiXCR on the PCR reads; one entry per CDR3 protein. The profile shows 200,000 to 300,000 distinct CDR3 sequences, roughly 26% of them singletons. Sample: PBMCs, taken before TCRalphabeta/CD19-depleted stem cell transplant. These receptors originate from a girl aged 2-15 years with Fanconi anemia, due to receive a stem cell transplant.

This clonotype was recorded only once. The J gene is TRBJ2-3, the V gene TRBV9, with D perhaps TRBD1 (6 bases). The CDR3 runs 15 residues. CDR1 and CDR2 from the germline V gene are SGDLS and YYNGEE. V gave up 0 bases and J gave up 1 base, with 9 bases separating them. The CDR3 nucleotides are TGTGCCAGCAGCGTAGACGCAGGGGGCACAGATACGCAGTATTTT. This sequence encodes CASSVDAGGTDTQYF.

This clonotype was counted a few times. CDR3 loop: CASSFLARLTDTQYF. CDR3 in DNA: TGTGCCAGCAGTTTCCTAGCGAGACTCACAGATACGCAGTATTTT. The V and J genes are TRBV28 and TRBJ2-3, with D maybe TRBD2 (6 bases). CDR1 is MDHEN, CDR2 SYDVKM, per germline. The ends were cut back, 3 bases at V and 2 bases at J, with 12 bases in the middle. CDR3 length: 15 residues.

This clonotype was seen at least ten times. The chain links TRBV20-1 to TRBJ2-1; perhaps TRBD2 as D (6 bases). Germline V gives CDR1 DFQATT, CDR2 SNEGSKA (reference sequence). CDR3 size: 13 residues. V shed 3 bases and J shed 5 bases, with 11 bases lying between them. The CDR3 protein is CSARKEGNNEQFF. The CDR3 DNA follows: TGCAGTGCTAGGAAGGAGGGCAACAATGAGCAGTTCTTC.

This clonotype occurred many times. One end of the junction varies from germline; a read error may be responsible. J is TRBJ2-1 and V is TRBV29-1, with 10 bases lining up with TRBD2. This CDR3 is 12 amino acids long. In germline, CDR1 is SQVTM, CDR2 ANQGSEA. The CDR3 region has the DNA TGCACCGTTAAGCGGGGGGGCAATGAGCAGTTCTTC. Translated: CTVKRGGNEQFF.

This clonotype came up a few times. The rearrangement joins TRBV4-1 to TRBJ2-5; D unclear. Germline CDR1 reads MGHRA; CDR2 reads YSYEKL. The V gene lost 1 base and the J gene lost 5 bases, with 11 bases spanning the gap. The CDR3 sequence is 14 residues long. In DNA form, the CDR3 reads TGCGCCAGCAGCCAAGTTCGGACGGGTGAGACCCAGTACTTC. Residues: CASSQVRTGETQYF.

The chain is built from TRBV20-1 and TRBJ1-2; no reliable D call. This CDR3 region has 11 residues. Trimming left V 3 bases short and J 6 bases short, with 8 bases between. CDR1 and CDR2 (germline): DFQATT, SNEGSKA (reference sequence). The CDR3 protein is CSASLLDGYTF. The CDR3 DNA is TGCAGTGCTAGCCTCCTCGATGGCTACACCTTC.

This clonotype was seen many times. The gene calls are TRBV12-3 or TRBV12-4 and TRBJ2-7, with TRBD1 matching over 9 bases. V was pared by 5 bases and J by 0 bases, with 2 bases of the junction left unmatched. The CDR3 contains 14 residues. The CDR3: CASSPGQGSYEQYF. CDR3 bases: TGTGCCAGCAGTCCGGGACAGGGCTCCTACGAGCAGTACTTC.

This chain joins TRBV7-8 and TRBJ2-3; possibly TRBD2 for D (6 bases). The CDR3 consists of 16 residues. The ends were cut back, 1 base at V and 0 bases at J, with 11 bases in the middle. Germline values: CDR1 SGHVS, CDR2 FQNEAQ. The CDR3 protein is CASSLGLAFSTDTQYF. CDR3 DNA sequence: TGTGCCAGCAGCTTAGGTCTAGCGTTTAGCACAGATACGCAGTATTTT.

This clonotype was detected many times. This chain connects TRBV25-1 to TRBJ2-7; D gene ambiguous. Germline CDR1 is MGHDK and CDR2 is SYGVNS. V dropped 3 bases and J dropped 4 bases, with 16 bases sitting between them. The CDR3 covers 15 residues. CDR3 nucleotides: TGTGCCAGCAGTGAGATCTATAATCCTCCATACGAGCAGTACTTC. Protein: CASSEIYNPPYEQYF.

The chain employs TRBV12-3 or TRBV12-4 and TRBJ2-4; D is unclear. Trimming left V 4 bases short and J 2 bases short, with 6 bases between. This CDR3 has 13 amino acids. For the CDR3, the DNA is TGTGCCAGCAGTTGGGTGTCCAAAAACATTCAGTACTTC. Translated: CASSWVSKNIQYF.

This clonotype came up many times. This chain joins TRBV4-2 and TRBJ2-3, with D possibly being TRBD2 (7 bases). The CDR3 covers 16 residues. Germline V lookup: CDR1 LGHNA, CDR2 YNFKEQ. V was cut by 0 bases and J by 3 bases, with 13 bases left in between. The CDR3 here is CASSQDTGGETDTQYF. In nucleotides, the CDR3 is TGTGCCAGCAGCCAAGATACGGGGGGCGAGACAGATACGCAGTATTTT.

The chain is built from TRBV28 and TRBJ2-7; 7 bases agree with TRBD1. V lost 5 bases to trimming and J lost 0 bases; unmatched junction nucleotides: 10. The CDR3 covers 16 residues. The germline V gene encodes CDR1 MDHEN and CDR2 SYDVKM. The chain's CDR3 is CASSPTGTASSYEQYF. In DNA, the CDR3 is TGTGCCAGCAGTCCTACCGGGACAGCGAGCTCCTACGAGCAGTACTTC. Based on the CDR3 plus reference TRBV28 and TRBJ2-7, the full variable domain is DVKVTQSSRYLVKRTGEKVFLECVQDMDHENMFWYRQDPGLGLRLIYFSYDVKMKEKGDIPEGYSVSREKKERFSLILESASTNQTSMYLCASSPTGTASSYEQYFGPGTRLTVT.

This chain joins TRBV24-1 and TRBJ2-3; D is possibly TRBD2 (6 bases). The CDR3 has 17 residues. Germline V gene sequence: CDR1 KGHDR, CDR2 SFDVKD. Deletions cut 3 bases from V and 10 bases from J, with 25 bases between. The CDR3 here is CATSDSDTLGGGFAQYF. The CDR3 DNA follows: TGTGCCACCAGTGATAGCGATACGTTGGGAGGCGGGTTTGCGCAGTATTTT.

This clonotype was observed at least ten times. The chain employs TRBV4-2 and TRBJ2-1, with TRBD2 matching 13 bases. V lost 1 base, J lost 0 bases, and 3 bases stayed unmatched. In germline, CDR1 is LGHNA, CDR2 YNFKEQ. The CDR3 length is 18 residues. The CDR3 nucleotides are TGTGCCAGCAGCCAAGGGGGACTAGCGGGAAACTCCTACAATGAGCAGTTCTTC. Its translation: CASSQGGLAGNSYNEQFF.

In its sample, this clonotype was seen a few times. The rearrangement links TRBV7-2 to TRBJ1-3, with D uncertain. Germline lookup yields CDR1 SGHTA and CDR2 FQGNSA. This CDR3 has 16 residues. The V gene lost 6 bases and the J gene lost 0 bases, with 15 bases spanning the gap. The CDR3 nucleotides are TGTGCCAGCAGTCGGTTGGGGAAAGGCTCTGGAAACACCATATATTTT. The encoded protein is CASSRLGKGSGNTIYF.

In its sample, this clonotype was seen many times. V and J are TRBV20-1 and TRBJ2-7; D is unresolved. Trimming shortened V by 0 bases and J by 0 bases, and 9 bases separated the two germline ends. This CDR3 comprises 14 residues. Looked up from germline, CDR1 is DFQATT and CDR2 is SNEGSKA (reference sequence). CDR3 sequence: CSARDRIISYEQYF. DNA for the CDR3: TGCAGTGCTAGAGATCGCATTATCTCCTACGAGCAGTACTTC.

V is TRBV20-1 and J is TRBJ2-3, with 14 bases lining up with TRBD2. The germline CDR1 and CDR2 sequences are DFQATT and SNEGSKA (reference sequence). This CDR3 has 19 residues. V was pared by 6 bases and J by 4 bases, with 18 bases of the junction left unmatched. The CDR3 reads CSAAPPGLAGGSGSDTQYF. For the CDR3, the DNA is TGCAGTGCCGCCCCTCCAGGACTAGCGGGAGGTTCGGGGTCAGATACGCAGTATTTT.

V is TRBV25-1 and J is TRBJ2-5; D ambiguous. Per germline, CDR1 MGHDK and CDR2 SYGVNS. This CDR3 comprises 14 residues. V was cut by 4 bases and J by 5 bases, with 14 bases left in between. CDR3 sequence reads: CASSVYWGEETQYF. The DNA of the CDR3 is TGTGCCAGCAGTGTCTACTGGGGTGAGGAGACCCAGTACTTC. The whole variable domain, filled in from reference TRBV25-1 and TRBJ2-5, reads EADIYQTPRYLVIGTGKKITLECSQTMGHDKMYWYQQDPGMELHLIHYSYGVNSTEKGDLSSESTVSRIRTEHFPLTLESARPSHTSQYLCASSVYWGEETQYFGPGTRLLVL.

Here the CDR3 DNA reads TGTGCCAGCTCACCTACCGGGACCATGAACACCGGGGAGCTGTTTTTT. Amino acids: CASSPTGTMNTGELFF. The chain recombines TRBV18 with TRBJ2-2; D may be TRBD1 or TRBD2 (5 bases each). V was pared by 3 bases and J by 1 base, with 12 bases between. This CDR3 contains 16 residues. Germline CDR1 KGHSH, CDR2 LQKENI.

J is TRBJ2-7 and V is TRBV6-1, with D possibly being TRBD1 (5 bases). Germline values: CDR1 MNHNS, CDR2 SASEGT. V dropped 4 bases and J dropped 4 bases, with 14 bases sitting between them. There are 14 residues in the CDR3. The CDR3 DNA is TGTGCCAGCAGTGCCCGTTCAGGGCGATACGAGCAGTACTTC. Translating it yields CASSARSGRYEQYF.

This chain links TRBV11-2 with TRBJ2-2; TRBD2 agrees at 7 bases. This CDR3 spans 16 amino acids. CDR1 SGHAT and CDR2 FQNNGV come from the germline V gene. Trimming at V came to 4 bases and at J to 0 bases, leaving 5 bases not matched to a gene. This chain's CDR3 is CASSSSGGSNTGELFF. As DNA, the CDR3 is TGTGCCAGCAGCTCTTCGGGGGGATCGAACACCGGGGAGCTGTTTTTT. Combining the CDR3 with reference TRBV11-2 and TRBJ2-2 gives the whole variable domain EAGVAQSPRYKIIEKRQSVAFWCNPISGHATLYWYQQILGQGPKLLIQFQNNGVVDDSQLPKDRFSAERLKGVDSTLKIQPAKLEDSAVYLCASSSSGGSNTGELFFGEGSRLTVL.

This clonotype was observed a handful of times. The V call is TRBV20-1, the J call TRBJ2-1; possible D gene TRBD2, 6 bases. V was cut by 5 bases and J by 5 bases, with 13 bases left in between. The CDR3 loop spans 13 amino acids. The germline gives CDR1 DFQATT, CDR2 SNEGSKA (reference sequence). DNA of the CDR3: TGCAGTGCTCACGGGGGATTCGACAATGAGCAGTTCTTC. The encoded protein is CSAHGGFDNEQFF.

This clonotype was observed a handful of times. V usage is TRBV7-2 and J usage is TRBJ2-3; D may correspond to TRBD1 or TRBD2 (6 bases each). Trimming left V 2 bases short and J 3 bases short, with 15 bases between. The CDR3 length is 16 residues. The V gene's germline CDR1 is SGHTA and CDR2 FQGNSA. This CDR3 is CASSLWGRGETDTQYF. DNA of the CDR3: TGTGCCAGCAGCTTATGGGGGCGGGGAGAGACAGATACGCAGTATTTT.